Listed here are 19 T cell receptor beta chains from one sample, sequenced in a study of T cells in Graves' hyperthyroidism and ophthalmopathy. RNA transcripts gave rise to amplified TCR beta CDR3 regions. First-round RT-PCR with HTBI primers amplified the TCR CDR3 region. One entry per CDR3 protein, called by TCRdb with MiXCR from the multiplex PCR reads. The table shows about 540,000 distinct CDR3 sequences, with around 46% occurring only once. Material: peripheral blood or thyroid tissue (not recorded which). All receptors come from a woman aged 18-29 years with Graves' hyperthyroidism.

This clonotype has only a few counts. V gene TRBV7-9 combines with J gene TRBJ2-7; 10 bases are shared with TRBD2. Germline loops: CDR1 SEHNR, CDR2 FQNEAQ (reference sequence). CDR3 length equals 15 residues. V shed 5 bases, J shed 0 bases, and the junction held 4 bases outside the gene matches. In DNA form, the CDR3 reads TGTGCCAGCAGCGGGGCTAGCGGGAGCTCCTACGAGCAGTACTTC. Translating it yields CASSGASGSSYEQYF. Drawing the rest from reference TRBV7-9 and TRBJ2-7, the complete variable domain is DTGVSQNPRHKITKRGQNVTFRCDPISEHNRLYWYRQTLGQGPEFLTYFQNEAQLEKSRLLSDRFSAERPKGSFSTLEIQRTEQGDSAMYLCASSGASGSSYEQYFGPGTRLTVT.

The sample holds many counts of this clonotype. The CDR3 DNA reads TGCAGTGCTAGAAGGCAGCCCCAGCATTTT. Protein sequence: CSARRQPQHF. The V gene is TRBV20-1, the J gene TRBJ1-5; D not certain. The CDR3 is made up of 10 amino acids. Trimming removed 2 bases at V and 7 bases at J, with 3 bases between. Germline CDR1 and CDR2: DFQATT and SNEGSKA (reference sequence).

The chain combines TRBV29-1 with TRBJ2-6; perhaps TRBD1 as D (5 bases). Germline V gives CDR1 SQVTM, CDR2 ANQGSEA. The CDR3 loop spans 16 amino acids. V lost 0 bases and J 2 bases, leaving 11 bases between the germline ends. The CDR3 region has the DNA TGCAGCGTTGAAGATGGCAGGGTGGCTGGGGCCAACGTCCTGACTTTC. Protein: CSVEDGRVAGANVLTF. The full variable domain, with the rest looked up from reference TRBV29-1 and TRBJ2-6, is SAVISQKPSRDICQRGTSLTIQCQVDSQVTMMFWYRQQPGQSLTLIATANQGSEATYESGFVIDKFPISRPNLTFSTLTVSNMSPEDSSIYLCSVEDGRVAGANVLTFGAGSRLTVL.

The rearrangement links TRBV29-1 to TRBJ1-1; a weak D match, TRBD1 (5 bases). This CDR3 is built from 14 residues. The germline V and J ends were trimmed by 2 bases and 1 base, with 11 bases remaining between them. Per the germline V gene, CDR1 is SQVTM and CDR2 is ANQGSEA. In nucleotides, the CDR3 is TGCAGCGTTGAATGGGACCTACGGAACACTGAAGCTTTCTTT. This codes for CSVEWDLRNTEAFF.

The chain links TRBV2 to TRBJ1-6; D remains unclear. The V end was cut by 8 bases, the J end by 8 bases, with 13 bases between. This CDR3 is 13 amino acids long. Germline CDR1 is SNHLY and CDR2 is FYNNEI. CDR3 bases: TGTGCCAGCTCATCCCGAAGTGATTCACCCCTCCACTTT. Translated: CASSSRSDSPLHF.

The genes are TRBV10-3 and TRBJ2-7, with D unclear. V lost 0 bases, J lost 7 bases, and 13 bases lay in between. In germline, CDR1 is ENHRY, CDR2 SYGVKD. The CDR3 covers 14 residues. The CDR3 spells CAISESTLRKEQYF. The CDR3 DNA is TGTGCCATCAGTGAGTCGACCTTGCGGAAGGAGCAGTACTTC.

The CDR3 DNA reads as TGTGCCAGCAGTGAATCGGGACTAGTTCCCTACAATGAGCAGTTCTTC. It is translated as CASSESGLVPYNEQFF. The chain combines TRBV25-1 with TRBJ2-7; 8 bases line up with TRBD2. The assigned J gene may be wrong: the sequence end matches TRBJ2-1 better. The germline CDR1 and CDR2 sequences are MGHDK and SYGVNS. The CDR3 runs 16 residues.

This chain joins TRBV7-9 and TRBJ1-6; possibly TRBD1 for D (6 bases). The CDR3 is made up of 15 amino acids. Germline V gene data show CDR1 as SEHNR and CDR2 as FQNEAQ (reference sequence). Trimming shortened V by 3 bases and J by 9 bases, and 15 bases separated the two germline ends. The CDR3 reads CASSLTGGLASPLHF. DNA for the CDR3: TGTGCCAGCAGCTTGACGGGGGGCCTTGCTTCACCCCTCCACTTT.

V gene TRBV7-9 combines with J gene TRBJ1-2; 7 nucleotides line up with TRBD1. Germline V gives CDR1 SEHNR, CDR2 FQNEAQ (reference sequence). The junction had 6 bases not matched to a gene; V was cut back by 2 bases and J by 3 bases. This CDR3 contains 15 residues. The CDR3 loop is CASSLRQGDDYGYTF. DNA for the CDR3: TGTGCCAGCAGCTTAAGGCAGGGGGATGACTATGGCTACACCTTC.

The chain has TRBV9 and TRBJ1-4; 8 bases map to TRBD1. This CDR3 contains 15 residues. J gave up 2 bases and V 3 bases, and 3 bases lay outside the gene matches. CDR1 SGDLS and CDR2 YYNGEE come from the germline V gene. The chain's CDR3 is CASSERQGTNEKLFF. The CDR3 coding sequence is TGTGCCAGCAGCGAAAGACAGGGGACTAATGAAAAACTGTTTTTT.

This clonotype appeared a few times. The chain links TRBV6-6 to TRBJ1-5; tentatively, D is TRBD1 (6 bases). The CDR3 totals 16 residues. Germline V gives CDR1 MNHNY, CDR2 SVGAGI (reference sequence). V was clipped by 5 bases and J by 0 bases, with 14 bases between them. CDR3 loop: CASSRRRTDSNQPQHF. CDR3 DNA sequence: TGTGCCAGCAGTCGACGCCGGACAGATAGCAATCAGCCCCAGCATTTT.

This rearrangement joins TRBV7-6 to TRBJ1-4; TRBD1 agrees at 7 bases. Germline V gene sequence: CDR1 SGHVS, CDR2 FNYEAQ. This CDR3 comprises 12 residues. In DNA form, the CDR3 reads TGTGAGCCGACAGGGCTTAATGAAAAACTGTTTTTT. Amino acid sequence: CEPTGLNEKLFF.

This clonotype showed up just a few times. This rearrangement joins TRBV2 to TRBJ1-5, with 7 bases lining up with TRBD1. The V gene end was trimmed by 6 bases and the J gene end by 5 bases; junction bases not matched to a gene: 13. Germline V gene data show CDR1 as SNHLY and CDR2 as FYNNEI. This CDR3 has 16 amino acids. This CDR3 is CASRGGTVRGYQPQHF. The CDR3 nucleotides read TGTGCCAGCAGGGGGGGGACAGTGAGGGGGTATCAGCCCCAGCATTTT.

This rearrangement joins TRBV14 to TRBJ1-5; D remains unclear. This CDR3 has 11 residues. V dropped 4 bases and J dropped 11 bases, with 9 bases sitting between them. Germline values: CDR1 SGHDN, CDR2 FVKESK. Written as DNA, the CDR3 is TGTGCCAGCAGCCGGCAAGAGACCCAGCATTTT. The encoded protein is CASSRQETQHF.

This clonotype has a count of ten or more. In nucleotides, the CDR3 is TGTGCCAGCAGTGAAGTGGTGAGATCCTCTGGAAACACCATATATTTT. Protein product: CASSEVVRSSGNTIYF. The chain couples TRBV2 to TRBJ1-3, with no clear D. The CDR3 extends over 16 amino acids. The germline V and J ends were trimmed by 1 base and 0 bases, with 10 bases remaining between them. The germline gives CDR1 SNHLY, CDR2 FYNNEI. The variable domain in full, completed from reference TRBV2 and TRBJ1-3, reads EPEVTQTPSHQVTQMGQEVILRCVPISNHLYFYWYRQILGQKVEFLVSFYNNEISEKSEIFDDQFSVERPDGSNFTLKIRSTKLEDSAMYFCASSEVVRSSGNTIYFGEGSWLTVV.

The table lists this clonotype with a few counts. CDR3 nucleotides: TGTGCCAGCAGTTACGAGGACATTGATCAGCCCCAGCATTTT. Protein sequence: CASSYEDIDQPQHF. V usage is TRBV6-6 and J usage is TRBJ1-5; D is perhaps TRBD1 (5 bases). The germline V gene encodes CDR1 MNHNY and CDR2 SVGAGI (reference sequence). V was trimmed by 2 bases and J by 5 bases, leaving 10 bases between them. This CDR3 is built from 14 residues.

J is TRBJ2-2 and V is TRBV29-1; 8 bases are shared with TRBD2. J lost 8 bases, V lost 4 bases, and 6 bases had no gene match. The CDR3 is 13 amino acids. CDR1 SQVTM and CDR2 ANQGSEA come from the germline V gene. CDR3 coding DNA: TGCAGCGTTGTCGGGAGGGCCGGTGGGGAGCTGTTTTTT. Its translation: CSVVGRAGGELFF.

The chain carries TRBV19 and TRBJ2-2; 9 bases are a match to TRBD2. The CDR3 contains 15 residues. V shed 9 bases, J shed 4 bases, and the junction held 9 bases outside the gene matches. In germline, CDR1 is LNHDA, CDR2 SQIVND (reference sequence). The DNA of the CDR3 is TGTGCCAGCGGGGGGCTAGCGGGACTCACCGGGGAGCTGTTTTTT. Protein sequence: CASGGLAGLTGELFF. Full variable domain (missing parts from reference TRBV19 and TRBJ2-2): DGGITQSPKYLFRKEGQNVTLSCEQNLNHDAMYWYRQDPGQGLRLIYYSQIVNDFQKGDIAEGYSVSREKKESFPLTVTSAQKNPTAFYLCASGGLAGLTGELFFGEGSRLTVL.

A remark on this clonotype: Sequence at one end of the junction differs from germline and may be a read error. The chain is built from TRBV5-1 and TRBJ1-1; 9 bases align to TRBD1. This CDR3 has 16 residues. Germline-derived CDR1 and CDR2 are SGHRS and YFSETQ. CDR3 loop: CASSPARGQGNTEAFF. CDR3 in DNA: TGTGCCAGCAGCCCCGCGAGGGGACAGGGGAACACTGAAGCTTTCTTT.